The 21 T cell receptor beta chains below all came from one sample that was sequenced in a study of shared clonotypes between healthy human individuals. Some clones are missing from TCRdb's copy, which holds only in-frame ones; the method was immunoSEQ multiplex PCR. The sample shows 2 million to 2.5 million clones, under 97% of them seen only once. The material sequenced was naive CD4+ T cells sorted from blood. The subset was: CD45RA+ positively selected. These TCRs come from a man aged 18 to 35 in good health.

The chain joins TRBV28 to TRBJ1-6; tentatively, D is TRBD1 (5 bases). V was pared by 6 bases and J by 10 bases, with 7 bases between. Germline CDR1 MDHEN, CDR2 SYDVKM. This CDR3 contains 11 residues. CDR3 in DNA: TGTGCCAGCAGCTGGGGGTCACCCCTCCACTTT. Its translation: CASSWGSPLHF.

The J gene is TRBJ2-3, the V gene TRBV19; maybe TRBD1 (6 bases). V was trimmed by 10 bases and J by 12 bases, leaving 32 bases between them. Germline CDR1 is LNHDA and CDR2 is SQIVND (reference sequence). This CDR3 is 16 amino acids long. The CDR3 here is CATRGRGGDTPSPQYF. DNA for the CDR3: TGTGCCACTAGAGGGAGAGGTGGGGACACCCCATCGCCCCAGTATTTT.

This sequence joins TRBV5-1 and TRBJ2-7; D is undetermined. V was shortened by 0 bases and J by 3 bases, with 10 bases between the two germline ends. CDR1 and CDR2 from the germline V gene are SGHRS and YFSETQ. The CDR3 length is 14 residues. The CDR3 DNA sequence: TGCGCCAGCAGCTTGGTTCCCGAAATCTACGAGCAGTACTTC. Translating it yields CASSLVPEIYEQYF.

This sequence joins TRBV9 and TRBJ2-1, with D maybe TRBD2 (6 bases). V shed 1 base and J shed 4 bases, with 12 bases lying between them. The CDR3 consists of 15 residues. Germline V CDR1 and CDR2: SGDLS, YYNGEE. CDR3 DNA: TGTGCCAGCAGCGTATCCGGGGGAAAGTACAATGAGCAGTTCTTC. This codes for CASSVSGGKYNEQFF.

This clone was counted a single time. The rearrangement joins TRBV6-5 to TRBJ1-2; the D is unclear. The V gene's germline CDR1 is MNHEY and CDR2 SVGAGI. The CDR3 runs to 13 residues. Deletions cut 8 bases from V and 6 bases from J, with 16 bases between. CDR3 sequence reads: CASGRRPSDGYTF. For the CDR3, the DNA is TGTGCCAGCGGTAGGAGGCCGTCAGATGGCTACACCTTC.

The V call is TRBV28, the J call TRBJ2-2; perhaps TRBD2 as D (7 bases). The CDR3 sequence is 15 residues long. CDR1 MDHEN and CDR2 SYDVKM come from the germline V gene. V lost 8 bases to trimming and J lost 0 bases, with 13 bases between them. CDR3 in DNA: TGTGCCAGCTGGGGCGGGGGCGCGAACACCGGGGAGCTGTTTTTT. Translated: CASWGGGANTGELFF.

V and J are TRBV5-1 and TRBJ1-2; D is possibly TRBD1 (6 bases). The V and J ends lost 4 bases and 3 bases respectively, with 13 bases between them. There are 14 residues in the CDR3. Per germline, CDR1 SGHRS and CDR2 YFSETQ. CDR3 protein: CASSREGVYYGYTF. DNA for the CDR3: TGCGCCAGCAGCCGGGAGGGGGTTTACTATGGCTACACCTTC.

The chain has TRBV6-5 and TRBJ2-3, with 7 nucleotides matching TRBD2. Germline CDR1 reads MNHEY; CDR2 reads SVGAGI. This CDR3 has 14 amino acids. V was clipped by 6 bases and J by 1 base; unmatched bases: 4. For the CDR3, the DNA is TGTGCCAGCAGCGGGGGGAGAGGCACAGATACGCAGTATTTT. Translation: CASSGGRGTDTQYF.

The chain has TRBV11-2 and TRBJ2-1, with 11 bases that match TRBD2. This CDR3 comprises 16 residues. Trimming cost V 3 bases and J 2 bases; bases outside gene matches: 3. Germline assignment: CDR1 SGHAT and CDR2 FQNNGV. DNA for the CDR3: TGTGCCAGCAGCTTGGGGACTAGCGGTACCTACAATGAGCAGTTCTTC. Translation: CASSLGTSGTYNEQFF.

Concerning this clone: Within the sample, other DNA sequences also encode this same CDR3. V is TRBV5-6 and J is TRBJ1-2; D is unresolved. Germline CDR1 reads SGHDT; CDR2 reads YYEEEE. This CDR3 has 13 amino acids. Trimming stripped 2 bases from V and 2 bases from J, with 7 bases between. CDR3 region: CASSLTENYGYTF. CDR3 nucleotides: TGTGCCAGCAGCTTAACGGAGAACTATGGCTACACCTTC.

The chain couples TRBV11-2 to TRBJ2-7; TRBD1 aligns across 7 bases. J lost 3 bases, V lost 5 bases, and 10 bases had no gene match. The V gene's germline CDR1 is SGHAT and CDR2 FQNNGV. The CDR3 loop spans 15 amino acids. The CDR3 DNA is TGTGCCAGCAGCCCTAGACAGGGAATGAACTACGAGCAGTACTTC. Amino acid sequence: CASSPRQGMNYEQYF.

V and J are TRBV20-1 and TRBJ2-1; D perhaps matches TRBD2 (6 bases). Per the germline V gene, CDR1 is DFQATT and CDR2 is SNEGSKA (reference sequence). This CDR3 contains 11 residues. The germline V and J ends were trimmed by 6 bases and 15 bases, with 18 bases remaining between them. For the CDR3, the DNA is TGCAGTGCCATGGACTACCCGCTCGGGTTCTTC. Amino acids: CSAMDYPLGFF.

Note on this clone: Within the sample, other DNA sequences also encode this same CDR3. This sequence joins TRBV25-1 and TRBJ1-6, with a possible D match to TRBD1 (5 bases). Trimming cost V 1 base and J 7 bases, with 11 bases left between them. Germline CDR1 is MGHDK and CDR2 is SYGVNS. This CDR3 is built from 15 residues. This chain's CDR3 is CASSESGGGNSPLHF. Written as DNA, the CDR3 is TGTGCCAGCAGTGAATCGGGGGGTGGCAATTCACCCCTCCACTTT. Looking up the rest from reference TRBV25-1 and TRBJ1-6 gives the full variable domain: EADIYQTPRYLVIGTGKKITLECSQTMGHDKMYWYQQDPGMELHLIHYSYGVNSTEKGDLSSESTVSRIRTEHFPLTLESARPSHTSQYLCASSESGGGNSPLHFGNGTRLTVT.

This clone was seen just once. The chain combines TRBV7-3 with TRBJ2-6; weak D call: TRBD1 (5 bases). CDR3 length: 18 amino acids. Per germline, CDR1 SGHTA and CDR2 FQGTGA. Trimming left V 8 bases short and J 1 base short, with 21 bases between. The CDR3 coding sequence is TGTGCCAGCGGCCCCTTACAGGACCCGGTTTCTGGGGCCAACGTCCTGACTTTC. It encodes CASGPLQDPVSGANVLTF.

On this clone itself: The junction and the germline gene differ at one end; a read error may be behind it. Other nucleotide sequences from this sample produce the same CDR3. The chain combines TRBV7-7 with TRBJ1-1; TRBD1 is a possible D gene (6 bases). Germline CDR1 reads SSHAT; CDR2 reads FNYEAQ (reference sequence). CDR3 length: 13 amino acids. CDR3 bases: TGTGCTAGCAGCTTGGACAGAAACACTGAAGCTTTCTTT. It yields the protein CASSLDRNTEAFF. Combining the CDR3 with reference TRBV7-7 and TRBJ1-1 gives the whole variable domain GAGVSQSPRYKVTKRGQDVTLRCDPISSHATLYWYQQALGQGPEFLTYFNYEAQPDKSGLPSDRFSAERPEGSISTLTIQRTEQRDSAMYRCASSLDRNTEAFFGQGTRLTVV.

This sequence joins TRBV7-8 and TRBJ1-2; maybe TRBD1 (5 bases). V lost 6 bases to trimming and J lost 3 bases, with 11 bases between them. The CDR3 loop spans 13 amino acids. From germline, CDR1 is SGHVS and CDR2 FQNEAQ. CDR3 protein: CASRRGVDYGYTF. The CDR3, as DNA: TGTGCCAGCAGGCGGGGCGTTGACTATGGCTACACCTTC. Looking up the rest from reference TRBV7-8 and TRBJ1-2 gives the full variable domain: GAGVSQSPRYKVAKRGQDVALRCDPISGHVSLFWYQQALGQGPEFLTYFQNEAQLDKSGLPSDRFFAERPEGSVSTLKIQRTQQEDSAVYLCASRRGVDYGYTFGSGTRLTVV.

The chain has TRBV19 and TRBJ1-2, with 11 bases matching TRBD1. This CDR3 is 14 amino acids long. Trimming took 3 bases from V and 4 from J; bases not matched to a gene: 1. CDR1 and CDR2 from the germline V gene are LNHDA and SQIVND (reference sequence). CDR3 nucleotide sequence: TGTGCCAGTAGTATCGGGACAGGGGGCTATGGCTACACCTTC. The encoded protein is CASSIGTGGYGYTF.

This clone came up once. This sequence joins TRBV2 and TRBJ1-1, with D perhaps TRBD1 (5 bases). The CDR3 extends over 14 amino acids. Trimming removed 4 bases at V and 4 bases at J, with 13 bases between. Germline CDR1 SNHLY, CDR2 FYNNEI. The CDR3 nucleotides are TGTGCCAGCAGTGCTCAGGGTTGGGGCACTGAAGCTTTCTTT. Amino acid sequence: CASSAQGWGTEAFF.

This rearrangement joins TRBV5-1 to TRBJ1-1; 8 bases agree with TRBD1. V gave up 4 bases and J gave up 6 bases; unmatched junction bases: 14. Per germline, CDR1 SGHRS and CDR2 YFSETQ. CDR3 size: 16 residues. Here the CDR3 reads CASSPTGGQEAAEAFF. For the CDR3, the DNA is TGCGCCAGCAGCCCCACAGGGGGTCAAGAAGCGGCTGAAGCTTTCTTT.

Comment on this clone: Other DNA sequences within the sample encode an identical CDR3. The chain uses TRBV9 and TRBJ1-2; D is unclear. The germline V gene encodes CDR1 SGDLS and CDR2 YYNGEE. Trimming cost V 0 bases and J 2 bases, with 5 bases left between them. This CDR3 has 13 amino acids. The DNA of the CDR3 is TGTGCCAGCAGCGTAGACCGGAACTATGGCTACACCTTC. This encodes CASSVDRNYGYTF.

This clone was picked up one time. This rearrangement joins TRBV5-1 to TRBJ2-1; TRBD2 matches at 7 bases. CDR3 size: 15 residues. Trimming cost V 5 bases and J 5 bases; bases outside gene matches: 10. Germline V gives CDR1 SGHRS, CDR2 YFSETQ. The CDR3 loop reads CASRSGIGPHNEQFF. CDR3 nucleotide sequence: TGCGCCAGCAGAAGCGGGATCGGTCCCCACAATGAGCAGTTCTTC. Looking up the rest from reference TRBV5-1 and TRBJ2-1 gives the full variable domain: KAGVTQTPRYLIKTRGQQVTLSCSPISGHRSVSWYQQTPGQGLQFLFEYFSETQRNKGNFPGRFSGRQFSNSRSEMNVSTLELGDSALYLCASRSGIGPHNEQFFGPGTRLTVL.